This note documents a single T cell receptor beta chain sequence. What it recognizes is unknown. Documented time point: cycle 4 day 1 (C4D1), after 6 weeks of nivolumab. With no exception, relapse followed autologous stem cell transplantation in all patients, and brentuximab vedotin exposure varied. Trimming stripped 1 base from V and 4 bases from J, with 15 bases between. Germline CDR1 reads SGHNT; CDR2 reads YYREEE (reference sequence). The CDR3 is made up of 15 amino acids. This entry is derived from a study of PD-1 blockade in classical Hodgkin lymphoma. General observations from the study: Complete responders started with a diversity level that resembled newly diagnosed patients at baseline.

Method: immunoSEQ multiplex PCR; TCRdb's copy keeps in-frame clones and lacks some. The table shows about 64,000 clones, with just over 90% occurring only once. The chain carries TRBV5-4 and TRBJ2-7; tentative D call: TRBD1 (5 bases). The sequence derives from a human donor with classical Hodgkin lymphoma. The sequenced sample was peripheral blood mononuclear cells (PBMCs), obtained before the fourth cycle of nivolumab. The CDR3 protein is CASSLQGWQIYEQYF. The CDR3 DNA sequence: TGTGCCAGCAGCTTGCAGGGCTGGCAGATTTACGAGCAGTACTTC. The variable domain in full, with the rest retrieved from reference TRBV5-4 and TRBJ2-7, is ETGVTQSPTHLIKTRGQQVTLRCSSQSGHNTVSWYQQALGQGPQFIFQYYREEENGRGNFPPRFSGLQFPNYSSELNVNALELDDSALYLCASSLQGWQIYEQYFGPGTRLTVT.